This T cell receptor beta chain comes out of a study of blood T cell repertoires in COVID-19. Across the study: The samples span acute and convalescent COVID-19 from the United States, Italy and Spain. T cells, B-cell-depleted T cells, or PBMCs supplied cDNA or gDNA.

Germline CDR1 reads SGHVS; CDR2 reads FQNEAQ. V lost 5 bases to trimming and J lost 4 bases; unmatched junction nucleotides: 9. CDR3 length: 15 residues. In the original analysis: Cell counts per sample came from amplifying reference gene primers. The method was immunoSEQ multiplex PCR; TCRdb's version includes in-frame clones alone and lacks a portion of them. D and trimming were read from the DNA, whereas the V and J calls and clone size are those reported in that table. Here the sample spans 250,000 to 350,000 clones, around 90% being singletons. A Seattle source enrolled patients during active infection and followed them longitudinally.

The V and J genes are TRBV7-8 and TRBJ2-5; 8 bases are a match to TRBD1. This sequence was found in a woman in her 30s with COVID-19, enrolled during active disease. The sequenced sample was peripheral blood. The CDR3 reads CASSPGRTGRETQYF. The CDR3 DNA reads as TGTGCCAGCAGCCCGGGGAGGACAGGGCGAGAGACCCAGTACTTC. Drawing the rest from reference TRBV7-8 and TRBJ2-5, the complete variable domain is GAGVSQSPRYKVAKRGQDVALRCDPISGHVSLFWYQQALGQGPEFLTYFQNEAQLDKSGLPSDRFFAERPEGSVSTLKIQRTQQEDSAVYLCASSPGRTGRETQYFGPGTRLLVL.